These 25 T cell receptor beta chains were all obtained from the same sample, sequenced in a study of OX40 agonist ivuxolimab in advanced cancers. Some clones are missing from TCRdb's copy, which holds only in-frame ones; the method was immunoSEQ multiplex PCR. The sample lists 60,000 to 70,000 clones, 85% to 90% occurring once. Sequencing was performed on CD4+ or CD8+ T cells sorted from blood, taken in a trial of the OX40 agonist ivuxolimab. These TCRs come from an adult with an advanced solid tumor such as melanoma, head and neck, liver or kidney cancer.

The table lists this clone with a count of one. The V call is TRBV10-3, the J call TRBJ2-5; the D is unclear. The CDR3 is 11 amino acids. Germline V gene sequence: CDR1 ENHRY, CDR2 SYGVKD. Trimming stripped 4 bases from V and 3 bases from J, with 3 bases between. CDR3 region: CAISVKETQYF. The CDR3 coding sequence is TGTGCCATCAGTGTAAAAGAGACCCAGTACTTC.

This chain uses TRBV5-5 with TRBJ2-4; D might be TRBD2 (5 bases). The germline V gene has CDR1 SGHKS and CDR2 YYEKEE (reference sequence). This CDR3 spans 13 amino acids. Between the trimmed V and J ends, which lost 2 bases and 5 bases, there was a span of 8 bases. The CDR3 here is CASSLADQNIQYF. CDR3 DNA: TGTGCCAGCAGCTTAGCGGATCAAAACATTCAGTACTTC.

The chain combines TRBV4-1 with TRBJ1-1, with 8 bases that match TRBD1. The V and J ends lost 0 bases and 1 base, in that order; junction bases with no gene match: 4. The germline gives CDR1 MGHRA, CDR2 YSYEKL. The CDR3 totals 16 residues. The DNA for the CDR3 is TGCGCCAGCAGCCAAGATTTTACAGGGGGGAACACTGAAGCTTTCTTT. It specifies CASSQDFTGGNTEAFF.

A single count supports this clone. This chain connects TRBV9 to TRBJ1-4; TRBD1 might be the D (5 bases). The V gene's germline CDR1 is SGDLS and CDR2 YYNGEE. The ends were cut back, 4 bases at V and 8 bases at J, with 12 bases in the middle. The CDR3 is made up of 13 amino acids. CDR3 coding DNA: TGTGCCAGCAGCCCTCGGGGCGGCGAAAAACTGTTTTTT. It is translated as CASSPRGGEKLFF.

Remarks on this clone: The junction departs from the called germline gene at one end, perhaps through a read error. The gene calls are TRBV7-2 and TRBJ2-1; unclear D gene. This CDR3 has 12 amino acids. Germline loops: CDR1 SGHTA, CDR2 FQGNSA. CDR3 amino acids: CASSPQHNEQLF. The CDR3 nucleotides are TGTGCCAGCAGCCCGCAACACAATGAGCAGCTCTTC.

This chain connects TRBV2 to TRBJ1-2, with 9 nucleotides matching TRBD1. The ends lost 4 bases at V and 4 bases at J; junction bases unmatched: 7. CDR3 length: 15 residues. Germline CDR1 is SNHLY and CDR2 is FYNNEI. The CDR3 reads CASSAQSTGGYGYTF. The CDR3 nucleotides are TGTGCCAGCAGTGCCCAGTCGACAGGGGGCTATGGCTACACCTTC.

In regard to this clone: Distinct nucleotide sequences in the sample also encode this CDR3. The J gene is TRBJ2-7, the V gene TRBV18; the D gene is possibly TRBD1 (6 bases). V was cut by 3 bases and J by 1 base, with 10 bases left in between. Germline V CDR1 and CDR2: KGHSH, LQKENI. This CDR3 spans 14 amino acids. In DNA form, the CDR3 reads TGTGCCAGCTCACCCCGGGACACTTCCTACGAGCAGTACTTC. It yields the protein CASSPRDTSYEQYF.

The J gene is TRBJ1-4, the V gene TRBV9, with 7 bases matching TRBD1. Germline trimming cut 0 bases from V and 7 bases from J; bases unmatched to any gene: 9. CDR3 length: 16 amino acids. In germline, CDR1 is SGDLS, CDR2 YYNGEE. The CDR3 loop is CASSVGLGGAGEKLFF. The CDR3 DNA reads TGTGCCAGCAGCGTAGGGTTAGGGGGCGCGGGTGAAAAACTGTTTTTT.

The rearrangement joins TRBV6-6 to TRBJ2-7; 11 nucleotides align to TRBD2. The CDR3 sequence is 15 residues long. The V gene end was trimmed by 6 bases and the J gene end by 5 bases; junction bases not matched to a gene: 9. Germline V CDR1 and CDR2: MNHNY, SVGAGI (reference sequence). The CDR3 coding sequence is TGTGCCAGCAGGGAAACTAGCGGGAGCTTGCACGAGCAGTACTTC. Translating gives CASRETSGSLHEQYF.

In its sample, this clone was seen a few times. The rearrangement links TRBV2 to TRBJ1-1; no clear D gene. Germline V CDR1 and CDR2: SNHLY, FYNNEI. The CDR3 spans 13 residues. The V end was cut by 3 bases, the J end by 1 base, with 6 bases between. CDR3 loop: CASSEWGNTEAFF. CDR3 DNA: TGTGCCAGCAGTGAGTGGGGGAACACTGAAGCTTTCTTT.

This chain joins TRBV10-1 and TRBJ1-1; D may be TRBD1 (5 bases). Trimming shortened V by 4 bases and J by 6 bases, and 15 bases separated the two germline ends. The CDR3 covers 14 residues. The germline V gene has CDR1 WNHNN and CDR2 SYGVQD (reference sequence). DNA for the CDR3: TGCGCCAGCAGTGGTGGGGGTGGTCCCTCTGAAGCTTTCTTT. Translating gives CASSGGGGPSEAFF.

The rearrangement links TRBV4-1 to TRBJ2-2; 7 nucleotides match TRBD2. The V segment lost 5 bases and the J segment 1 base; nucleotides outside the gene matches: 7. The CDR3 extends over 16 amino acids. Germline V gives CDR1 MGHRA, CDR2 YSYEKL. The CDR3 is CASSSPSGRNTGELFF. CDR3 sequence (DNA): TGCGCCAGCAGCTCCCCTAGCGGACGGAACACCGGGGAGCTGTTTTTT.

This clone has only one observation. V is TRBV6-1 and J is TRBJ2-1; D not resolved. The CDR3 spans 13 residues. Trimming cost V 3 bases and J 5 bases, with 8 bases left between them. Germline V gene lookup returns CDR1 MNHNS and CDR2 SASEGT. The CDR3 DNA follows: TGTGCCAGCAGTGACAACTACCACAATGAGCAGTTCTTC. As protein: CASSDNYHNEQFF.

The V and J genes are TRBV5-1 and TRBJ1-1; 9 bases line up with TRBD1. V lost 2 bases, J lost 1 base, and 3 bases stayed unmatched. This CDR3 region has 15 residues. CDR1 SGHRS and CDR2 YFSETQ come from the germline V gene. The CDR3: CASSFQTGGNTEAFF. The CDR3 DNA is TGCGCCAGCAGCTTTCAGACAGGGGGGAACACTGAAGCTTTCTTT.

The rearrangement uses TRBV30 and TRBJ2-1, with 8 bases identical to TRBD2. This CDR3 comprises 15 residues. Losses at the gene ends were 0 bases for V and 6 bases for J; bases not matched to a gene: 7. Germline V gives CDR1 GTSNPN, CDR2 SVGIG (reference sequence). The CDR3 loop reads CAWSVSSGSPNEQFF. For the CDR3, the DNA is TGTGCCTGGAGTGTTTCCAGCGGGAGCCCCAATGAGCAGTTCTTC. The entire variable domain, with the rest obtained from reference TRBV30 and TRBJ2-1, is as follows: SQTIHQWPATLVQPVGSPLSLECTVEGTSNPNLYWYRQAAGRGLQLLFYSVGIGQISSEVPQNLSASRPQDRQFILSSKKLLLSDSGFYLCAWSVSSGSPNEQFFGPGTRLTVL.

The chain has TRBV27 and TRBJ2-7; D unresolved. Trimming took off 5 bases at V and 0 bases at J, with 17 bases between the two ends. The germline V gene encodes CDR1 MNHEY and CDR2 SMNVEV (reference sequence). The CDR3 runs 16 residues. The CDR3 DNA is TGTGCCAGCAGTCCCTTGGGCAGGTCGGGCTCCTACGAGCAGTACTTC. Its protein is CASSPLGRSGSYEQYF.

V usage is TRBV10-3 and J usage is TRBJ1-2, with D unresolved. V was clipped by 3 bases and J by 0 bases, with 8 bases between them. There are 14 residues in the CDR3. In germline, CDR1 is ENHRY, CDR2 SYGVKD. CDR3 DNA: TGTGCCATCAGTGAAACACTTACTAACTATGGCTACACCTTC. Protein: CAISETLTNYGYTF.

J is TRBJ2-7 and V is TRBV9, with 11 bases that match TRBD2. This CDR3 comprises 16 residues. Germline CDR1 SGDLS, CDR2 YYNGEE. The V gene end was trimmed by 3 bases and the J gene end by 7 bases; junction bases not matched to a gene: 12. CDR3 protein: CASSDTGTSGIREQYF. The CDR3 DNA reads as TGTGCCAGCAGCGACACCGGGACTAGCGGTATAAGGGAGCAGTACTTC.

The chain carries TRBV10-2 and TRBJ2-7; 7 nucleotides agree with TRBD2. Germline lookup yields CDR1 WSHSY and CDR2 SAAADI. The length of the CDR3 is 13 residues. V shed 10 bases, J shed 2 bases, and the junction held 8 bases outside the gene matches. As DNA, the CDR3 is TGCGCCACGCAGTTCGGACTAGCCTACGAGCAGTACTTC. Amino acids: CATQFGLAYEQYF.

The CDR3 bases are TGTGCCAGCAGCCAACCAAGAGGTCTGCAGTTCTTC. It translates to CASSQPRGLQFF. The chain uses TRBV14 and TRBJ2-1; D unresolved. The CDR3 has 12 amino acids. The V gene lost 2 bases and the J gene lost 12 bases, with 11 bases spanning the gap. CDR1 and CDR2 (germline): SGHDN, FVKESK. Full variable domain (outside the CDR3, taken from reference TRBV14 and TRBJ2-1): EAGVTQFPSHSVIEKGQTVTLRCDPISGHDNLYWYRRVMGKEIKFLLHFVKESKQDESGMPNNRFLAERTGGTYSTLKVQPAELEDSGVYFCASSQPRGLQFFGPGTRLTVL.

The chain has TRBV5-1 and TRBJ1-2; 12 nucleotides match TRBD1. Trimming at V came to 7 bases and at J to 5 bases, leaving 9 bases not matched to a gene. From germline, CDR1 is SGHRS and CDR2 YFSETQ. This CDR3 spans 15 amino acids. The CDR3 loop is CASHSGTGGGYGYTF. CDR3 bases: TGCGCCAGCCACAGTGGGACAGGGGGCGGGTATGGCTACACCTTC. Drawing the rest from reference TRBV5-1 and TRBJ1-2, the complete variable domain is KAGVTQTPRYLIKTRGQQVTLSCSPISGHRSVSWYQQTPGQGLQFLFEYFSETQRNKGNFPGRFSGRQFSNSRSEMNVSTLELGDSALYLCASHSGTGGGYGYTFGSGTRLTVV.

The V gene is TRBV25-1, the J gene TRBJ1-6, with D unresolved. V dropped 6 bases and J dropped 8 bases, with 11 bases sitting between them. The germline V gene encodes CDR1 MGHDK and CDR2 SYGVNS. This CDR3 comprises 13 residues. The CDR3 reads CASRYLEDSPLHF. Here the CDR3 DNA reads TGTGCCAGCAGGTATTTGGAGGATTCACCCCTCCACTTT.

The chain joins TRBV2 to TRBJ1-6; D possibly corresponds to TRBD1 (6 bases). V lost 5 bases to trimming and J lost 0 bases, with 11 bases between them. The germline V gene has CDR1 SNHLY and CDR2 FYNNEI. The CDR3 has 16 residues. The CDR3 DNA follows: TGTGCCAGCAGTCAACAGGGTGGCTCCTATAATTCACCCCTCCACTTT. Amino acids: CASSQQGGSYNSPLHF. The entire variable domain, with the rest obtained from reference TRBV2 and TRBJ1-6, is as follows: EPEVTQTPSHQVTQMGQEVILRCVPISNHLYFYWYRQILGQKVEFLVSFYNNEISEKSEIFDDQFSVERPDGSNFTLKIRSTKLEDSAMYFCASSQQGGSYNSPLHFGNGTRLTVT.

The chain couples TRBV29-1 to TRBJ1-1, with 9 positions matching TRBD1. Germline V gives CDR1 SQVTM, CDR2 ANQGSEA. This CDR3 contains 12 residues. Trimming removed 5 bases from V and 10 bases from J; junction bases left unmatched: 8. The CDR3 spells CSVSDRGERAFF. DNA of the CDR3: TGCAGCGTTTCAGACAGGGGGGAACGAGCTTTCTTT. The full variable domain, its missing parts supplied by reference TRBV29-1 and TRBJ1-1, is SAVISQKPSRDICQRGTSLTIQCQVDSQVTMMFWYRQQPGQSLTLIATANQGSEATYESGFVIDKFPISRPNLTFSTLTVSNMSPEDSSIYLCSVSDRGERAFFGQGTRLTVV.

The V and J genes are TRBV7-3 and TRBJ2-1; TRBD2 matches 12 bases. CDR1 is SGHTA, CDR2 FQGTGA, per germline. Trimming cost V 8 bases and J 7 bases; bases outside gene matches: 3. The CDR3 runs 13 residues. The CDR3 spells CASGLAGSNEQFF. The CDR3 nucleotides are TGTGCCAGCGGACTAGCGGGATCGAATGAGCAGTTCTTC. Using reference TRBV7-3 and TRBJ2-1 for the parts outside the CDR3, the full variable domain is GAGVSQTPSNKVTEKGKYVELRCDPISGHTALYWYRQSLGQGPEFLIYFQGTGAADDSGLPNDRFFAVRPEGSVSTLKIQRTERGDSAVYLCASGLAGSNEQFFGPGTRLTVL.